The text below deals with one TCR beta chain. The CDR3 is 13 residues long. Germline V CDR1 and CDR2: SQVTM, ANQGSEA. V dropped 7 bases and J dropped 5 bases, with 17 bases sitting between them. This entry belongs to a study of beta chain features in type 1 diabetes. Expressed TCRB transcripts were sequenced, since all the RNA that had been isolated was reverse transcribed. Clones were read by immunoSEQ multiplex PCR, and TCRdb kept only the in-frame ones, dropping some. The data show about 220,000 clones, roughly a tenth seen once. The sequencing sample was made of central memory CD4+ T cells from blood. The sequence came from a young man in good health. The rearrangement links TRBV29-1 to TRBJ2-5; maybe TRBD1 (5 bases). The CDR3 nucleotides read TGCAGCGATGCAGGTTCAGGGCGGGAGACCCAGTACTTC. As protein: CSDAGSGRETQYF.